The next 21 T cell receptor beta chains were all read from a single sample in a study of blood T cell repertoires in COVID-19. Clones were read by immunoSEQ multiplex PCR, and TCRdb kept only the in-frame ones, dropping some. The sample records a few hundred thousand clones, roughly 89% being singletons. The sequencing input was PBMCs or T cells enriched from blood (not recorded which). The receptors shown here come from a woman aged 18-29 years with acute COVID-19.

The chain carries TRBV11-2 and TRBJ2-1; 10 nucleotides line up with TRBD2. V was clipped by 8 bases and J by 6 bases; unmatched bases: 1. The CDR3 is 12 residues long. CDR1 and CDR2 from the germline V gene are SGHAT and FQNNGV. The chain's CDR3 is CASASGGNEQFF. The CDR3 DNA is TGTGCCAGCGCTAGCGGGGGCAATGAGCAGTTCTTC.

This chain uses TRBV20-1 with TRBJ1-1; no clear D. V lost 3 bases and J 5 bases, leaving 13 bases between the germline ends. The CDR3 contains 13 residues. CDR1 is DFQATT, CDR2 SNEGSKA, per germline (reference sequence). The CDR3 nucleotides read TGCAGTGCTAGTAACCCTCCGCGGACTGAAGCTTTCTTT. Residues: CSASNPPRTEAFF.

This clone appeared once. The CDR3 coding sequence is TGTGCCAGCAGCCAAGATCCGTCGACTAGCGGGATTACCTACGAGCAGTACTTC. Protein: CASSQDPSTSGITYEQYF. The chain links TRBV4-2 to TRBJ2-7; 11 positions agree with TRBD2. Germline assignment: CDR1 LGHNA and CDR2 YNFKEQ. The CDR3 contains 18 residues. V dropped 0 bases and J dropped 2; count of bases not matched to a gene: 9.

V is TRBV7-8 and J is TRBJ2-1; 8 bases are shared with TRBD2. This CDR3 is built from 16 residues. Germline-derived CDR1 and CDR2 are SGHVS and FQNEAQ. Trimming at V came to 5 bases and at J to 9 bases, leaving 15 bases not matched to a gene. The CDR3 DNA reads as TGTGCCAGCAGCAACCTCCCCGGGACTAGGAGGAGTGAGCAGTTCTTC. It specifies CASSNLPGTRRSEQFF.

The table lists this clone with a count of one. V and J are TRBV7-9 and TRBJ2-1, with D tentatively TRBD1 (7 bases). The CDR3 spans 15 residues. The V gene's germline CDR1 is SEHNR and CDR2 FQNEAQ (reference sequence). With 1 base removed from V and 7 bases from J, the gap between germline ends came to 14 bases. Here the CDR3 reads CASSLVQGGKNEQFF. The CDR3 DNA sequence: TGTGCCAGCAGCTTAGTTCAGGGGGGAAAGAATGAGCAGTTCTTC.

The chain recombines TRBV9 with TRBJ2-7; D may be TRBD1 (6 bases). Trimming removed 7 bases at V and 0 bases at J, with 20 bases between. Germline V gene sequence: CDR1 SGDLS, CDR2 YYNGEE. The CDR3 has 16 amino acids. In DNA form, the CDR3 reads TGTGCCAGCGGAAGAAGAGGGACACAGCCCTCCTACGAGCAGTACTTC. It specifies CASGRRGTQPSYEQYF.

J is TRBJ2-7 and V is TRBV30, with a possible D match to TRBD2 (5 bases). With 4 bases removed from V and 2 bases from J, the gap between germline ends came to 9 bases. CDR3 length: 12 residues. Germline V gene lookup returns CDR1 GTSNPN and CDR2 SVGIG (reference sequence). CDR3 in DNA: TGTGCCTGGAAACAGACTACCTACGAGCAGTACTTC. Protein sequence: CAWKQTTYEQYF. Variable domain in full (rest from reference TRBV30 and TRBJ2-7): SQTIHQWPATLVQPVGSPLSLECTVEGTSNPNLYWYRQAAGRGLQLLFYSVGIGQISSEVPQNLSASRPQDRQFILSSKKLLLSDSGFYLCAWKQTTYEQYFGPGTRLTVT.

The rearrangement joins TRBV6-5 to TRBJ1-5, with D tentatively TRBD1 (5 bases). The length of the CDR3 is 14 residues. Per the germline V gene, CDR1 is MNHEY and CDR2 is SVGAGI. The germline V and J ends were trimmed by 10 bases and 2 bases, with 15 bases remaining between them. The CDR3 DNA is TGTGCCACTCAGGGAGGGATAGGCAATCAGCCCCAGCATTTT. This translates into CATQGGIGNQPQHF.

V usage is TRBV27 and J usage is TRBJ2-5, with TRBD1 matching over 11 bases. Germline lookup yields CDR1 MNHEY and CDR2 SMNVEV (reference sequence). This CDR3 has 16 residues. V lost 4 bases, J lost 4 bases, and 8 bases stayed unmatched. CDR3 sequence reads: CASSSPGTGGVETQYF. The DNA for the CDR3 is TGTGCCAGCAGTTCCCCAGGGACAGGGGGTGTAGAGACCCAGTACTTC.

CDR3 nucleotides: TGTGCCAGCAGCTTAACGGGCTCATCCTACGAGCAGTACTTC. Its translation: CASSLTGSSYEQYF. This chain links TRBV7-3 with TRBJ2-7, with D uncertain. The CDR3 is made up of 14 amino acids. The germline V gene encodes CDR1 SGHTA and CDR2 FQGTGA. Trimming removed 0 bases from V and 1 base from J, with 7 bases in between.

This chain uses TRBV25-1 with TRBJ1-4; 7 positions agree with TRBD1. V was pared by 4 bases and J by 7 bases, with 9 bases of the junction left unmatched. Germline V gives CDR1 MGHDK, CDR2 SYGVNS. This CDR3 is 15 amino acids long. CDR3 bases: TGTGCCAGCAGTGCCCTTTCAGGGGGACGTGAAAAACTGTTTTTT. Protein sequence: CASSALSGGREKLFF.

This rearrangement joins TRBV7-2 to TRBJ2-7; 9 nucleotides agree with TRBD2. V was clipped by 2 bases and J by 2 bases; unmatched bases: 7. The CDR3 is 16 amino acids. Germline loops: CDR1 SGHTA, CDR2 FQGNSA. CDR3 sequence: CASSLIGTSPAYEQYF. In nucleotides, the CDR3 is TGTGCCAGCAGCTTAATAGGGACTAGCCCTGCCTACGAGCAGTACTTC.

The chain couples TRBV1 to TRBJ1-4; the table gives TRBD1 as D, unverified against the DNA. TRBV1 is described as a pseudogene. The CDR3 loop spans 16 amino acids. The CDR3 sequence: CTSNQASGTGNEKLFF. The CDR3 nucleotides are TGCACCAGCAACCAAGCAAGTGGGACAGGGAATGAAAAACTGTTTTTT.

The rearrangement links TRBV27 to TRBJ1-2, with D perhaps matching TRBD1 (6 bases). Trimming stripped 8 bases from V and 3 bases from J, with 19 bases between. The CDR3 runs 15 residues. Germline values: CDR1 MNHEY, CDR2 SMNVEV (reference sequence). This CDR3 reads CASRRITGRDYGYTF. CDR3 DNA: TGTGCCAGCCGTAGGATAACAGGGAGGGACTATGGCTACACCTTC.

The chain couples TRBV27 to TRBJ2-1; D might be TRBD2 (7 bases). The CDR3 runs 14 residues. Germline V gene sequence: CDR1 MNHEY, CDR2 SMNVEV (reference sequence). V dropped 2 bases and J dropped 7 bases, with 12 bases sitting between them. The CDR3 region is CASSLKGEGNEQFF. The CDR3 DNA follows: TGTGCCAGCAGTTTAAAGGGGGAGGGAAATGAGCAGTTCTTC.

A note on this clone: Other nucleotide sequences from this sample produce the same CDR3. This chain joins TRBV5-1 and TRBJ2-7, with D perhaps matching TRBD2 (6 bases). Germline V lookup: CDR1 SGHRS, CDR2 YFSETQ. The CDR3 covers 15 residues. V was shortened by 0 bases and J by 0 bases, with 10 bases between the two germline ends. This CDR3 is CASSLAPGASYEQYF. The CDR3 DNA follows: TGCGCCAGCAGCTTGGCCCCGGGAGCCTCCTACGAGCAGTACTTC.

The chain couples TRBV3-1 (or the pseudogene TRBV3-2) to TRBJ2-5; a possible D gene is TRBD1 (6 bases). Trimming pared 4 bases from V and 2 bases from J, leaving 11 bases between. This CDR3 is 14 amino acids long. CDR1 and CDR2 (germline): LGHDT, YNNKEL (reference sequence). This chain's CDR3 is CASSPVTGQETQYF. The CDR3 coding sequence is TGTGCCAGCAGCCCTGTGACAGGACAAGAGACCCAGTACTTC.

The rearrangement uses TRBV30 and TRBJ1-5; no reliable D call. This CDR3 has 13 residues. Germline V CDR1 and CDR2: GTSNPN, SVGIG (reference sequence). V was pared by 2 bases and J by 5 bases, with 10 bases between. Here the CDR3 reads CAWSYGEDQPQHF. DNA of the CDR3: TGTGCCTGGAGTTACGGGGAGGATCAGCCCCAGCATTTT.

The rearrangement joins TRBV12-3 or TRBV12-4 to TRBJ2-7; no reliable D call. Trimming took 3 bases from V and 3 from J, leaving 9 bases between them. This CDR3 comprises 13 residues. The CDR3 reads CASSFREVYEQYF. The DNA of the CDR3 is TGTGCCAGCAGTTTTCGAGAGGTCTACGAGCAGTACTTC.

This clone was seen a few times. The chain uses TRBV2 and TRBJ2-3, with D perhaps matching TRBD2 (6 bases). Deletions cut 5 bases from V and 8 bases from J, with 8 bases between. The CDR3 is 11 residues long. Germline CDR1 and CDR2: SNHLY and FYNNEI. The CDR3 DNA reads TGTGCCAGCAGTTCGGGAGTTACGCAGTATTTT. Translated: CASSSGVTQYF.

The chain has TRBV5-1 and TRBJ1-1, with D perhaps TRBD1 (5 bases). The CDR3 covers 16 residues. From germline, CDR1 is SGHRS and CDR2 YFSETQ. Trimming cost V 4 bases and J 0 bases, with 16 bases left between them. CDR3 in DNA: TGCGCCAGCAGCGGGGGGGTCGCGTCCATGAACACTGAAGCTTTCTTT. Residues: CASSGGVASMNTEAFF.